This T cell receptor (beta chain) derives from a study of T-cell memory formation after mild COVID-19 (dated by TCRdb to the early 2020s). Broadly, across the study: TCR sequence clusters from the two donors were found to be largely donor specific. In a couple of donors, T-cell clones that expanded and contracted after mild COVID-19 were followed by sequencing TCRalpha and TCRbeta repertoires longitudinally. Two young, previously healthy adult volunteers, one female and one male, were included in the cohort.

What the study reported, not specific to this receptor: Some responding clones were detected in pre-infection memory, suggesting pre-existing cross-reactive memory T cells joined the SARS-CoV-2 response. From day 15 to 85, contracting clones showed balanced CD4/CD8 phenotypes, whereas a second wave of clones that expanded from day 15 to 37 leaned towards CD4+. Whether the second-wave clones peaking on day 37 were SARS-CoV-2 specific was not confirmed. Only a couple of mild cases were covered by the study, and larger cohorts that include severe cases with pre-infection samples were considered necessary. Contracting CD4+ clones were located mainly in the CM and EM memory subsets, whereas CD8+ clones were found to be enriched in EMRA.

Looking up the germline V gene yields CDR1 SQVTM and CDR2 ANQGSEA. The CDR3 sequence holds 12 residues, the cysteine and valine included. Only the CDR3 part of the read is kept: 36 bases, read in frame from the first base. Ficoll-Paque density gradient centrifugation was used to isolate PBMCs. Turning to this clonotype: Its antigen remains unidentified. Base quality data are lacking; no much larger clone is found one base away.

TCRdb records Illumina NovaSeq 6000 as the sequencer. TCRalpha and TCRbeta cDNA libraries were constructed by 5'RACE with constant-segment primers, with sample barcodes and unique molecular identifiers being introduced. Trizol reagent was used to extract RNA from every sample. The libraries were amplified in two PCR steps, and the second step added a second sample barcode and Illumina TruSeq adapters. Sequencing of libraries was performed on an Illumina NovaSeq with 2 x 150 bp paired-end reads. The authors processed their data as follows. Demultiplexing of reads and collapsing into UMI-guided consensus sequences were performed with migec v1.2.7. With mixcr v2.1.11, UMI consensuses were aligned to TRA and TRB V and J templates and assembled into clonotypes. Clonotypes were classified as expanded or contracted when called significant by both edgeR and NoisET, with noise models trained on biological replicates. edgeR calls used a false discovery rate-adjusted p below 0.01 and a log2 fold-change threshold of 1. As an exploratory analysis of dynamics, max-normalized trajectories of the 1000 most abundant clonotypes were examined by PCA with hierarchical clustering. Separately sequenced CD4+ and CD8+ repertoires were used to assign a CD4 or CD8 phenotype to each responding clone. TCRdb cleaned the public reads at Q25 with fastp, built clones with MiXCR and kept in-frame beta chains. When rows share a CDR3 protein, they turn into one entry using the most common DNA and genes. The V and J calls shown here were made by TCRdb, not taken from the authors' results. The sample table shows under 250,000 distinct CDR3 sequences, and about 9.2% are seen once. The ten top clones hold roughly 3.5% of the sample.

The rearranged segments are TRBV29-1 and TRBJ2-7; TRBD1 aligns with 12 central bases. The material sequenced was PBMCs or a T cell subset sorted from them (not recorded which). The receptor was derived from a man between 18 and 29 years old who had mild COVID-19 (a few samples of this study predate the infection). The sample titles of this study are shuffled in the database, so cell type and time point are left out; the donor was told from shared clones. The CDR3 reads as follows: CRGQGASNEQYV. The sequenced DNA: TGCCGGGGACAGGGGGCAAGCAACGAGCAGTACGTC.